This T cell receptor (beta chain) came from a study of T-cell memory formation after mild COVID-19. Study summary: Most TCR clusters belonged to a single donor.

The CDR3 covers 13 residues. Germline V lookup: CDR1 MNHNS, CDR2 SASEGT. With 6 bases clipped from V and 3 bases from J, the junction kept 3 bases outside the gene matches. General study results and limits: Clones that contracted from day 15 to 85 had balanced CD4/CD8; later expanders were CD4+ biased. In pre-infection memory, a portion of responding clones appeared, which suggested that cross-reactive memory joined.

About this clonotype itself: Its antigen is unidentified.

TCRdb processed the 5' RACE reads anew with MiXCR; each CDR3 protein has one entry. This table has 300,000 to 400,000 distinct CDR3 sequences, roughly an eighth appearing once. The sequence came from a man between 18 and 29 years old who had mild COVID-19 (a few samples of this study predate the infection). Cell type and time point are not known. The chain has TRBV6-1 and TRBJ1-2, with 8 bases matching TRBD1. Sequenced sample: PBMCs or a T cell subset sorted from them (not recorded which). As DNA, the CDR3 is TGTGCCAGCAGAGACAGGGGTTACTATGGCTACACCTTC. This translates into CASRDRGYYGYTF.